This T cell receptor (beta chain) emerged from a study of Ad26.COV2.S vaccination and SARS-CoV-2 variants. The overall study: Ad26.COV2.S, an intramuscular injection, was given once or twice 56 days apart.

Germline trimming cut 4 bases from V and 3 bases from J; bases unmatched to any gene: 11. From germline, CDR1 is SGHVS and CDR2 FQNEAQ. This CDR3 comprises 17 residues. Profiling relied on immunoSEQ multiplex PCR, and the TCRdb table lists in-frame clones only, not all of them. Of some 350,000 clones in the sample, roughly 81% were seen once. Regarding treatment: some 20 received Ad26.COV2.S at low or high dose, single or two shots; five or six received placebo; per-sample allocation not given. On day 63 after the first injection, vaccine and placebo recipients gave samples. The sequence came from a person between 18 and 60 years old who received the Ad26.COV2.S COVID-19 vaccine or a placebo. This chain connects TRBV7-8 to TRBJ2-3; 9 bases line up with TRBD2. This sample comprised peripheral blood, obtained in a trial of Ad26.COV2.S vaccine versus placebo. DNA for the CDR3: TGTGCCAGCAGCTCAGGGGGACTAGCTATGGGTACAGATACGCAGTATTTT. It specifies CASSSGGLAMGTDTQYF.